Listed below are T cell receptor beta chains from one sample, sequenced in a study of control samples from healthy donors and cancer patients. The method was immunoSEQ multiplex PCR; TCRdb's version includes in-frame clones alone and lacks a portion of them. The table shows more than 25,000 clones, with around 94% occurring only once. Sequencing was done on a sample of blood. The origin of the receptors is a man in his sixties in good health. The CDR3 runs from the conserved cysteine through the conserved F or W. Fields, in order: D gene, V gene, CDR3 length, J gene, CDR3 protein, CDR3 DNA. The D gene is left open where the match is weak.

d_gene: -; v_gene: TRBV14; len: 13; j_gene: TRBJ1-2; CDR3aa: CASSQEGRPGYTF; CDR3nt: TGTGCCAGCAGCCAAGAAGGGAGGCCAGGCTACACCTTC
d_gene: -; v_gene: TRBV29-1; len: 12; j_gene: TRBJ2-7; CDR3aa: CSATTATYEQYF; CDR3nt: TGCAGCGCTACTACAGCAACCTACGAGCAGTACTTC
d_gene: TRBD2; v_gene: TRBV9; len: 15; j_gene: TRBJ2-7; CDR3aa: CASSPRTSGAYEQYF; CDR3nt: TGTGCCAGCAGCCCGCGGACTAGCGGCGCGTACGAGCAGTACTTC
d_gene: -; v_gene: TRBV28; len: 15; j_gene: TRBJ2-2; CDR3aa: CASSRGGPNTGELFF; CDR3nt: TGTGCCAGCAGCCGAGGAGGGCCCAACACCGGGGAGCTGTTTTTT
d_gene: TRBD1; v_gene: TRBV4-3; len: 15; j_gene: TRBJ1-2; CDR3aa: CASSQDINRGDGYTF; CDR3nt: TGCGCCAGCAGCCAAGATATCAACAGGGGAGATGGCTACACCTTC
d_gene: TRBD2; v_gene: TRBV5-1; len: 19; j_gene: TRBJ2-1; CDR3aa: CASSPTLLAGGLGYNEQFF; CDR3nt: TGCGCCAGCAGCCCTACGCTGCTAGCGGGGGGGCTTGGGTACAATGAGCAGTTCTTC
d_gene: TRBD1; v_gene: TRBV12-5; len: 18; j_gene: TRBJ2-7; CDR3aa: CASGLVNTLWTGKIEQYF; CDR3nt: TGTGCTAGTGGTTTGGTAAATACCCTTTGGACAGGGAAGATTGAGCAGTACTTC
d_gene: TRBD2; v_gene: TRBV4-2; len: 19; j_gene: TRBJ2-3; CDR3aa: CASSQTPGLAGLSTDTQYF; CDR3nt: TGTGCCAGCAGCCAAACCCCGGGACTAGCGGGGCTTAGCACAGATACGCAGTATTTT
d_gene: -; v_gene: TRBV7-6; len: 15; j_gene: TRBJ2-2; CDR3aa: CASSLGGTNTGELFF; CDR3nt: TGTGCCAGCAGCTTAGGGGGGACGAACACCGGGGAGCTGTTTTTT
d_gene: -; v_gene: TRBV5-8; len: 17; j_gene: TRBJ1-1; CDR3aa: CASSWTGTYRTNTEAFF; CDR3nt: TGTGCCAGCAGCTGGACCGGGACTTACCGAACGAACACTGAAGCTTTCTTT
d_gene: -; v_gene: TRBV7-8; len: 15; j_gene: TRBJ1-6; CDR3aa: CASSYRGTENSPLHF; CDR3nt: TGTGCCAGCAGTTATCGCGGGACGGAAAATTCACCCCTCCACTTT
d_gene: -; v_gene: TRBV4-3; len: 14; j_gene: TRBJ1-2; CDR3aa: CASSQDGGNYGYTF; CDR3nt: TGCGCCAGCAGCCAAGACGGGGGCAACTATGGCTACACCTTC
d_gene: -; v_gene: TRBV5-1; len: 14; j_gene: TRBJ1-2; CDR3aa: CASSLSGREGGYTF; CDR3nt: TGCGCCAGCAGCTTGTCGGGACGCGAGGGTGGCTACACCTTC
d_gene: TRBD1; v_gene: TRBV4-1; len: 16; j_gene: TRBJ1-1; CDR3aa: CASSQGLGQFNTEAFF; CDR3nt: TGCGCCAGCAGCCAGGGGTTGGGACAGTTTAACACTGAAGCTTTCTTT
d_gene: -; v_gene: TRBV10-3; len: 15; j_gene: TRBJ1-5; CDR3aa: CAISEGGGDNQPQHF; CDR3nt: TGTGCCATCAGCGAAGGTGGGGGTGACAATCAGCCCCAGCATTTT
d_gene: TRBD2; v_gene: TRBV6-2/TRBV6-3; len: 15; j_gene: TRBJ2-5; CDR3aa: CASSNGLAGQETQYF; CDR3nt: TGTGCCAGCAGCAACGGACTAGCGGGGCAAGAGACCCAGTACTTC
d_gene: -; v_gene: TRBV28; len: 11; j_gene: TRBJ1-3; CDR3aa: CASSPRNTIYF; CDR3nt: TGTGCCAGCAGCCCTCGAAACACCATATATTTT
d_gene: -; v_gene: TRBV18; len: 18; j_gene: TRBJ1-3; CDR3aa: CASSPSGGSTSSGNTIYF; CDR3nt: TGTGCCAGCTCACCATCTGGGGGAAGCACCTCCTCTGGAAACACCATATATTTT
d_gene: TRBD1; v_gene: TRBV5-6; len: 13; j_gene: TRBJ1-1; CDR3aa: CASKRTGNTEAFF; CDR3nt: TGTGCCAGCAAGAGGACAGGAAACACTGAAGCTTTCTTT
d_gene: -; v_gene: TRBV7-9; len: 13; j_gene: TRBJ2-6; CDR3aa: CASIVSGANVLTF; CDR3nt: TGTGCCAGCATCGTTTCCGGGGCCAACGTCCTGACTTTC
d_gene: -; v_gene: TRBV5-4; len: 15; j_gene: TRBJ1-2; CDR3aa: CASSFADRLNYGYTF; CDR3nt: TGTGCCAGCAGCTTTGCAGACAGACTTAACTATGGCTACACCTTC
d_gene: -; v_gene: TRBV7-9; len: 17; j_gene: TRBJ1-2; CDR3aa: CASSLGGALNPYDGYTF; CDR3nt: TGTGCCAGCAGCTTAGGAGGGGCGCTAAACCCCTATGATGGCTACACCTTC
d_gene: TRBD2; v_gene: TRBV7-9; len: 16; j_gene: TRBJ2-1; CDR3aa: CATSRASGGQDNEQFF; CDR3nt: TGTGCCACCTCCAGAGCTAGCGGGGGGCAAGACAATGAGCAGTTCTTC
d_gene: -; v_gene: TRBV5-6; len: 13; j_gene: TRBJ2-5; CDR3aa: CASSLKSGETQYF; CDR3nt: TGTGCCAGCAGCTTGAAATCCGGGGAGACCCAGTACTTC
d_gene: TRBD1; v_gene: TRBV6-5; len: 14; j_gene: TRBJ1-2; CDR3aa: CASSGQGADYGYTF; CDR3nt: TGTGCCAGCAGCGGACAGGGGGCTGACTATGGCTACACCTTC
d_gene: TRBD1; v_gene: TRBV25-1; len: 15; j_gene: TRBJ2-5; CDR3aa: CASSVQGASSETQYF; CDR3nt: TGTGCCAGCAGTGTGCAGGGGGCCTCCTCCGAGACCCAGTACTTC
d_gene: -; v_gene: TRBV6-5; len: 13; j_gene: TRBJ1-3; CDR3aa: CASKGFSGNTIYF; CDR3nt: TGTGCCAGCAAGGGCTTCTCTGGAAACACCATATATTTT
d_gene: -; v_gene: TRBV7-2; len: 16; j_gene: TRBJ2-7; CDR3aa: CASSLGQGTGNYEQYF; CDR3nt: TGTGCCAGCAGCTTAGGGCAGGGTACAGGGAACTACGAGCAGTACTTC
d_gene: TRBD1; v_gene: TRBV12-3/TRBV12-4; len: 13; j_gene: TRBJ1-2; CDR3aa: CASSLDRGYGYTF; CDR3nt: TGTGCCAGCAGTTTGGACAGGGGATATGGCTACACCTTC
d_gene: -; v_gene: TRBV27; len: 15; j_gene: TRBJ1-4; CDR3aa: CASSLPSETNEKLFF; CDR3nt: TGTGCCAGCAGTTTACCCTCCGAGACTAATGAAAAACTGTTTTTT
d_gene: -; v_gene: TRBV6-5; len: 12; j_gene: TRBJ1-1; CDR3aa: CAAAGLNTEAFF; CDR3nt: TGTGCGGCGGCAGGGCTGAACACTGAAGCTTTCTTT
d_gene: -; v_gene: TRBV11-2; len: 14; j_gene: TRBJ2-2; CDR3aa: CASLRQLSTGELFF; CDR3nt: TGTGCCAGCCTAAGGCAACTCTCCACCGGGGAGCTGTTTTTT
d_gene: -; v_gene: TRBV6-6; len: 11; j_gene: TRBJ2-1; CDR3aa: CASSAEWEQFF; CDR3nt: TGTGCCAGCAGCGCCGAATGGGAGCAGTTCTTC
d_gene: -; v_gene: TRBV7-8; len: 12; j_gene: TRBJ2-3; CDR3aa: CASSQNTDTQYF; CDR3nt: TGTGCCAGCAGCCAAAACACAGATACGCAGTATTTT
d_gene: TRBD1; v_gene: TRBV6-5; len: 13; j_gene: TRBJ1-1; CDR3aa: CASSHTGASEAFF; CDR3nt: TGTGCCAGCAGTCACACAGGGGCGAGTGAAGCTTTCTTT
d_gene: TRBD1; v_gene: TRBV28; len: 15; j_gene: TRBJ2-5; CDR3aa: CASSLTGGSVETQYF; CDR3nt: TGTGCCAGCAGTTTAACAGGGGGTTCAGTAGAGACCCAGTACTTC
d_gene: -; v_gene: TRBV19; len: 15; j_gene: TRBJ1-3; CDR3aa: CASSIDRWTGNTIYF; CDR3nt: TGTGCCAGTAGTATAGATCGGTGGACTGGAAACACCATATATTTT
d_gene: -; v_gene: TRBV6-5; len: 13; j_gene: TRBJ1-2; CDR3aa: CASSTGYDYGYTF; CDR3nt: TGTGCCAGCAGCACAGGGTACGACTATGGCTACACCTTC
d_gene: -; v_gene: TRBV5-1; len: 14; j_gene: TRBJ2-5; CDR3aa: CASSLGDSQETQYF; CDR3nt: TGCGCCAGCAGCTTGGGAGACAGCCAAGAGACCCAGTACTTC
d_gene: -; v_gene: TRBV9; len: 13; j_gene: TRBJ1-1; CDR3aa: CASSVDRNTEAFF; CDR3nt: TGTGCCAGCAGCGTAGACAGGAACACTGAAGCTTTCTTT